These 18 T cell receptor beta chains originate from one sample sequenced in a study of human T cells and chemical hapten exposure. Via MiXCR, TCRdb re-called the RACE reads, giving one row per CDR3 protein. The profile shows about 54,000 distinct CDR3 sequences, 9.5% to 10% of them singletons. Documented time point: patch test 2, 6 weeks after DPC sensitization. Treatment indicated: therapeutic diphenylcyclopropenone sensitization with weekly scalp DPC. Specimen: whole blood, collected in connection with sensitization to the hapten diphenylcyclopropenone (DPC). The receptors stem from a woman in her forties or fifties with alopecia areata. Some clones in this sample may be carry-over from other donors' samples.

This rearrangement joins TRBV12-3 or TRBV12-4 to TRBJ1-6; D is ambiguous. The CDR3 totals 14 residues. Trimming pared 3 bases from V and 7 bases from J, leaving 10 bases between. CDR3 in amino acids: CASSFTGENSPLHF. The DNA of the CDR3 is TGTGCCAGCAGTTTCACGGGAGAAAATTCACCCCTCCACTTT.

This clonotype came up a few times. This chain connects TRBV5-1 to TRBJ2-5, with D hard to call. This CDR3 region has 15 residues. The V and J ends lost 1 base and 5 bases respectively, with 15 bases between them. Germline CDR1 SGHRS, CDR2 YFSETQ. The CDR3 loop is CASSLRPTNSETQYF. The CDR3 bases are TGCGCCAGCAGCTTGCGGCCCACGAACTCCGAGACCCAGTACTTC.

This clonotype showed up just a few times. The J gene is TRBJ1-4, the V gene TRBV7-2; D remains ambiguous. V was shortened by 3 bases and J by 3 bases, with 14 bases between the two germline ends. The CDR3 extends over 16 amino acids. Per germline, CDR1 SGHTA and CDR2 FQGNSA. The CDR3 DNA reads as TGTGCCAGCAGCTTTTCACTTGGTAGGGCTAATGAAAAACTGTTTTTT. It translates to CASSFSLGRANEKLFF.

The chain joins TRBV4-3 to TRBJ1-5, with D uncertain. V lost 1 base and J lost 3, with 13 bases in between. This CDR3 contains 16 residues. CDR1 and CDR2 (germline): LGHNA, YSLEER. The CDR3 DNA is TGCGCCAGCAGCCAAGTAGCGGGCGCAGACAATCAGCCCCAGCATTTT. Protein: CASSQVAGADNQPQHF.

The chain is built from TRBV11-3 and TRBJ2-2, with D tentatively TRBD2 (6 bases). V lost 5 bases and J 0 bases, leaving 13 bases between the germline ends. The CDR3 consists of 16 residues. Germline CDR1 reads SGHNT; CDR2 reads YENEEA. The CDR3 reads CASSKRDSTNTGELFF. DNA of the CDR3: TGTGCCAGCAGCAAAAGGGACTCCACGAACACCGGGGAGCTGTTTTTT.

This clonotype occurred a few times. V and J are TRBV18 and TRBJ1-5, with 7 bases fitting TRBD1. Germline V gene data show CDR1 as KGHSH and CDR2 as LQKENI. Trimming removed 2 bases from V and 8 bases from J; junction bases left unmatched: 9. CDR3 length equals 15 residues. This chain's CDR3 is CASSPRGLRLEPQHF. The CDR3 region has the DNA TGTGCCAGCTCACCAAGGGGGCTCCGATTGGAGCCCCAGCATTTT.

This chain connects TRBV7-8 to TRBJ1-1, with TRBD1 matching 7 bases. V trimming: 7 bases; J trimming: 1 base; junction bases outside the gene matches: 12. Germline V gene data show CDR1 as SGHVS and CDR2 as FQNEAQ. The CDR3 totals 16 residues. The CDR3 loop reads CASTVLSGQRNTEAFF. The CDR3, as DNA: TGTGCCAGCACCGTCTTGTCGGGACAGAGGAACACTGAAGCTTTCTTT.

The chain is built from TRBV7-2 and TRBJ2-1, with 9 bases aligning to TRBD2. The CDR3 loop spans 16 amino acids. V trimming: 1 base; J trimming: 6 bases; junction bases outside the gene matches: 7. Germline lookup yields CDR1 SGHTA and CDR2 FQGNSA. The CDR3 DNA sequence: TGTGCCAGCAGCTTAGAGGGCGGGAGGGCCCTCAATGAGCAGTTCTTC. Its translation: CASSLEGGRALNEQFF.

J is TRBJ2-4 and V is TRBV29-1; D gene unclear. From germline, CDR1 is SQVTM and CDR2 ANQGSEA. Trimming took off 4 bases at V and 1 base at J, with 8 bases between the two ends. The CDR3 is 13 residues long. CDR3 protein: CSVGAWAKNIQYF. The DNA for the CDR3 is TGCAGCGTTGGGGCGTGGGCCAAAAACATTCAGTACTTC.

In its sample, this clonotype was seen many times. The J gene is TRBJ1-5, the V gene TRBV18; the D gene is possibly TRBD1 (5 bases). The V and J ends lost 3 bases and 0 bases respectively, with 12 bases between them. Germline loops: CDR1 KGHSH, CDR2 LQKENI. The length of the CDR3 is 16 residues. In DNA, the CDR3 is TGTGCCAGCTCACCCTCGTCGGGGCGTAGCAATCAGCCCCAGCATTTT. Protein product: CASSPSSGRSNQPQHF.

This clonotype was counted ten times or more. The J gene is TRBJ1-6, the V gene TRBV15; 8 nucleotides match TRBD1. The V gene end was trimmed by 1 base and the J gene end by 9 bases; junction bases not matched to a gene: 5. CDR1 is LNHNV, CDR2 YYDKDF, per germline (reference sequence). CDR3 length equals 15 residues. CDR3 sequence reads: CATSRVPGGGSPLHF. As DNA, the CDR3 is TGTGCCACCAGCAGAGTCCCAGGGGGCGGTTCACCCCTCCACTTT.

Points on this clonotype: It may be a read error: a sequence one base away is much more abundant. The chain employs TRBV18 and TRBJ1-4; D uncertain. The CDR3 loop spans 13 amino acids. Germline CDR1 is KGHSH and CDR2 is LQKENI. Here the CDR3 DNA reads TGTGTCAGCTCACTAGGCAGAGGCGAAAAACTGTTTTTT. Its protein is CVSSLGRGEKLFF.

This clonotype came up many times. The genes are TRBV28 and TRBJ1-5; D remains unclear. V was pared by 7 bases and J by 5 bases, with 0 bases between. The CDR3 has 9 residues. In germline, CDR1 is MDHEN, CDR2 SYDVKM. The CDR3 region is CASNQPQHF. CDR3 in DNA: TGTGCCAGCAATCAGCCCCAGCATTTT.

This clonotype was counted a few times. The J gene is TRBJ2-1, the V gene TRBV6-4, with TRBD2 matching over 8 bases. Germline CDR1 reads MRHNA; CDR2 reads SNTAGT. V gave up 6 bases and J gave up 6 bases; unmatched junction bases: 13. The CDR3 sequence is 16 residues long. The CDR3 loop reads CASSPEPGLVGNEQFF. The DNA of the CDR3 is TGTGCCAGCAGCCCAGAACCGGGACTAGTTGGCAATGAGCAGTTCTTC.

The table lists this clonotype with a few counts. The CDR3 bases are TGTGCCAGCAGCCGGGGACTAGCGGGTTCGGAGCTGTTTTTT. Its translation: CASSRGLAGSELFF. The gene calls are TRBV5-4 and TRBJ2-2, with 12 bases fitting TRBD2. V lost 4 bases to trimming and J lost 10 bases; unmatched junction nucleotides: 5. CDR1 is SGHNT, CDR2 YYREEE, per germline (reference sequence). The length of the CDR3 is 14 residues.

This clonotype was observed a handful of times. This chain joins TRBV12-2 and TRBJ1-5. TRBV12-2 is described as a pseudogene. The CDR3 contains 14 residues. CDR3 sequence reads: CARCGKYSNQPQHF. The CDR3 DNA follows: TGTGCAAGGTGTGGGAAGTATAGCAATCAGCCCCAGCATTTT.

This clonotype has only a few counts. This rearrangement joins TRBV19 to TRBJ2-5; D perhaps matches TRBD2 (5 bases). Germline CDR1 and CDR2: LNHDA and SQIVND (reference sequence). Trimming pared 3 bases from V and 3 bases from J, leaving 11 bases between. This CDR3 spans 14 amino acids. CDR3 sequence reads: CASSMPAGEETQYF. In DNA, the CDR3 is TGTGCCAGTAGTATGCCGGCCGGGGAAGAGACCCAGTACTTC.

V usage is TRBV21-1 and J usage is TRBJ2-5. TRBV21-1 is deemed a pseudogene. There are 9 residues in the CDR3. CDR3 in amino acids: CANRTAQYF. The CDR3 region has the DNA TGTGCCAACCGGACGGCCCAGTACTTC.